These 29 T cell receptor beta chains share one sample of origin, sequenced in a study of cytomegalovirus exposure and HLA in healthy donors. The primer mix had 60 Vbeta and 13 Jbeta primers. Profiled with immunoSEQ multiplex PCR; TCRdb holds only in-frame clones, not every one. Of some 99,000 clones in the sample, around four fifths were seen once. The sample consisted of PBMCs. The source is a man aged 40-55 years in good health and CMV-seronegative.

This chain joins TRBV29-1 and TRBJ2-7; the D is unclear. This CDR3 contains 11 residues. Trimming left V 0 bases short and J 3 bases short, with 3 bases between. Germline-derived CDR1 and CDR2 are SQVTM and ANQGSEA. The CDR3 bases are TGCAGCGTTGAAGACCTCTACGAGCAGTACTTC. Protein product: CSVEDLYEQYF.

CDR3 nucleotide sequence: TGTGCCAGCAGTCCATCGGGAGAGACCCAGTACTTC. Translation: CASSPSGETQYF. The genes are TRBV2 and TRBJ2-5; D is unclear. Germline V gene lookup returns CDR1 SNHLY and CDR2 FYNNEI. The CDR3 runs 12 residues. The ends were cut back, 5 bases at V and 4 bases at J, with 8 bases in the middle.

This sequence joins TRBV5-8 and TRBJ2-7; TRBD2 might be the D (7 bases). The CDR3 is 16 residues long. CDR1 and CDR2 (germline): SGHTS, YDEGEE. V lost 0 bases and J 2 bases, leaving 15 bases between the germline ends. CDR3 protein: CASSLGDGGPTYEQYF. The CDR3 nucleotides read TGTGCCAGCAGCTTGGGGGACGGGGGGCCCACCTACGAGCAGTACTTC.

This clone was seen a handful of times. The V and J genes are TRBV27 and TRBJ2-6; D not certain. The V end was cut by 4 bases, the J end by 5 bases, with 12 bases between. The CDR3 is 15 residues long. The germline gives CDR1 MNHEY, CDR2 SMNVEV (reference sequence). In DNA, the CDR3 is TGTGCCAGCAGTTCCTCACCAGACAGGGCCAACGTCCTGACTTTC. This translates into CASSSSPDRANVLTF.

The chain joins TRBV28 to TRBJ2-7; tentative D call: TRBD2 (6 bases). The CDR3 sequence is 12 residues long. Trimming removed 5 bases from V and 4 bases from J, with 9 bases in between. The V gene's germline CDR1 is MDHEN and CDR2 SYDVKM. CDR3: CASSTLAYEQYF. DNA for the CDR3: TGTGCCAGCAGTACACTAGCTTACGAGCAGTACTTC.

The rearrangement uses TRBV9 and TRBJ2-5; TRBD2 aligns across 12 bases. The CDR3 runs 17 residues. V lost 4 bases to trimming and J lost 2 bases; unmatched junction nucleotides: 9. Germline V gives CDR1 SGDLS, CDR2 YYNGEE. CDR3 sequence (DNA): TGTGCCAGCAGCCCTGGCGGACTAGCGGGGAGTCAAGAGACCCAGTACTTC. It translates to CASSPGGLAGSQETQYF.

The rearrangement uses TRBV5-3 and TRBJ2-7, with TRBD2 matching 7 bases. TRBV5-3 is an ORF, and what it does is uncertain. Losses at the gene ends were 0 bases for V and 4 bases for J; bases not matched to a gene: 7. The CDR3 length is 15 residues. CDR3 loop: CARSLVRGVWYEQYF. The CDR3 nucleotides are TGTGCCAGAAGCTTGGTACGGGGGGTATGGTACGAGCAGTACTTC.

This clone came up a few times. The chain recombines TRBV11-1 with TRBJ2-2; TRBD2 agrees at 8 bases. The CDR3 extends over 15 amino acids. The germline V gene has CDR1 SGHAT and CDR2 FQDESV (reference sequence). The V gene end was trimmed by 3 bases and the J gene end by 5 bases; junction bases not matched to a gene: 5. DNA for the CDR3: TGTGCCAGCAGCTTCCAGCGGGGGCGGACCGGGGAGCTGTTTTTT. As protein: CASSFQRGRTGELFF.

The V gene is TRBV7-3, the J gene TRBJ1-3; D may be TRBD1 (5 bases). V was shortened by 5 bases and J by 3 bases, with 14 bases between the two germline ends. The CDR3 consists of 15 residues. CDR1 SGHTA and CDR2 FQGTGA come from the germline V gene. CDR3 DNA sequence: TGTGCCAGCAGCGCTTCCGGGGGAGATGGAAACACCATATATTTT. Its protein product is CASSASGGDGNTIYF.

This chain uses TRBV6-5 with TRBJ1-6; no clear D gene. The CDR3 length is 15 residues. The germline CDR1 and CDR2 sequences are MNHEY and SVGAGI. V shed 0 bases and J shed 13 bases, with 16 bases lying between them. Written as DNA, the CDR3 is TGTGCCAGCAGTTACTCGCAGGAGGGCCTGGTTCCCCTCCACTTT. This gives the protein CASSYSQEGLVPLHF.

This clone was seen only a few times. The chain uses TRBV7-3 and TRBJ2-2; 7 nucleotides line up with TRBD1. The CDR3 runs 16 residues. Germline loops: CDR1 SGHTA, CDR2 FQGTGA. After removal of 2 bases from V and 7 bases from J, the junction contained 10 bases not matched to a gene. CDR3 DNA: TGTGCCAGCAGCTTACTGGAACAGGGGACGGACGGGGAGCTGTTTTTT. As protein: CASSLLEQGTDGELFF.

The chain is built from TRBV5-8 and TRBJ2-6; a possible D gene is TRBD2 (6 bases). Germline CDR1 and CDR2: SGHTS and YDEGEE. The CDR3 is 20 amino acids. V lost 1 base, J lost 2 bases, and 22 bases lay in between. The CDR3 sequence is CASSLPSPGRGVAGANVLTF. The DNA of the CDR3 is TGTGCCAGCAGCTTGCCTTCCCCTGGGCGCGGGGTGGCTGGGGCCAACGTCCTGACTTTC.

The rearrangement links TRBV28 to TRBJ1-1; D is undetermined. There are 13 residues in the CDR3. V was cut by 3 bases and J by 5 bases, with 10 bases left in between. Per germline, CDR1 MDHEN and CDR2 SYDVKM. The CDR3 DNA sequence: TGTGCCAGCAGTTTTGATGGCCAGACTGAAGCTTTCTTT. Residues: CASSFDGQTEAFF.

Points on this clone: Other nucleotide sequences in the sample specify the same CDR3. The rearrangement joins TRBV9 to TRBJ2-1; maybe TRBD2 (5 bases). Trimming shortened V by 4 bases and J by 2 bases, and 10 bases separated the two germline ends. Germline values: CDR1 SGDLS, CDR2 YYNGEE. CDR3 length: 14 residues. CDR3 residues: CASSPSGTYNEQFF. The CDR3 coding sequence is TGTGCCAGCAGCCCCTCGGGAACCTACAATGAGCAGTTCTTC.

The table lists this clone with a few counts. V is TRBV4-1 and J is TRBJ2-5, with D maybe TRBD2 (7 bases). This CDR3 region has 14 residues. The germline V and J ends were trimmed by 4 bases and 3 bases, with 12 bases remaining between them. Germline values: CDR1 MGHRA, CDR2 YSYEKL. In DNA form, the CDR3 reads TGCGCCAGCAGCCCTCGCGGGGGCAAAGAGACCCAGTACTTC. Encoded protein: CASSPRGGKETQYF.

The chain recombines TRBV27 with TRBJ1-1, with 12 bases fitting TRBD1. Germline trimming cut 6 bases from V and 0 bases from J; bases unmatched to any gene: 5. Germline CDR1 MNHEY, CDR2 SMNVEV (reference sequence). This CDR3 region has 16 residues. DNA of the CDR3: TGTGCCAGCAGATCCGGGACAGGGGGCTTGAACACTGAAGCTTTCTTT. Translating it yields CASRSGTGGLNTEAFF.

This clone was detected only once. This sequence joins TRBV11-2 and TRBJ2-7, with D possibly TRBD2 on 5 matching bases. Germline loops: CDR1 SGHAT, CDR2 FQNNGV. The CDR3 extends over 11 amino acids. V was trimmed by 3 bases and J by 6 bases, leaving 6 bases between them. In nucleotides, the CDR3 is TGTGCCAGCAGCTTCGCGGGCGAGCAGTACTTC. As protein: CASSFAGEQYF.

The chain recombines TRBV28 with TRBJ2-7; the match to TRBD1 covers 8 bases. The CDR3 is made up of 15 amino acids. The V gene's germline CDR1 is MDHEN and CDR2 SYDVKM. The trim removed 6 bases at V and 4 bases at J, leaving 11 bases unmatched. CDR3 residues: CASRGDRQGIYEQYF. The CDR3, as DNA: TGTGCCAGCAGAGGGGACAGGCAGGGTATTTACGAGCAGTACTTC. Variable domain in full (rest from reference TRBV28 and TRBJ2-7): DVKVTQSSRYLVKRTGEKVFLECVQDMDHENMFWYRQDPGLGLRLIYFSYDVKMKEKGDIPEGYSVSREKKERFSLILESASTNQTSMYLCASRGDRQGIYEQYFGPGTRLTVT.

The chain employs TRBV19 and TRBJ1-5; no firm D call. This CDR3 spans 14 amino acids. Germline loops: CDR1 LNHDA, CDR2 SQIVND (reference sequence). The V end was cut by 7 bases, the J end by 3 bases, with 13 bases between. CDR3 in amino acids: CASTGGRHNQPQHF. The CDR3 bases are TGTGCCAGTACAGGAGGCAGACACAATCAGCCCCAGCATTTT.

The V and J genes are TRBV19 and TRBJ2-7, with 8 bases fitting TRBD2. Per the germline V gene, CDR1 is LNHDA and CDR2 is SQIVND (reference sequence). This CDR3 contains 15 residues. V lost 2 bases and J lost 2; bases outside the gene matches: 5. The CDR3 reads CASSILSGSPYEQYF. The CDR3 nucleotides are TGTGCCAGTAGTATACTCAGCGGGAGTCCCTACGAGCAGTACTTC.

This rearrangement joins TRBV18 to TRBJ2-7; a possible D gene is TRBD2 (6 bases). Trimming left V 8 bases short and J 1 base short, with 18 bases between. This CDR3 has 15 residues. CDR1 KGHSH and CDR2 LQKENI come from the germline V gene. CDR3 region: CASSKSGTESYEQYF. The DNA of the CDR3 is TGTGCCAGCAGCAAATCCGGGACTGAGTCCTACGAGCAGTACTTC.

This clone was counted once. The rearrangement uses TRBV21-1 and TRBJ2-2; the D call in the table, TRBD1, was not verified against the DNA. TRBV21-1 corresponds to a pseudogene. This CDR3 comprises 15 residues. The CDR3, as DNA: TGTGCCAGCAGCGCACGCGGACAGTTCACCGGGGAGCTGTTTTTT. Protein product: CASSARGQFTGELFF.

This clone occurred a few times. The rearrangement joins TRBV2 to TRBJ2-7; D is perhaps TRBD1 (6 bases). The germline V and J ends were trimmed by 4 bases and 3 bases, with 22 bases remaining between them. Looked up from germline, CDR1 is SNHLY and CDR2 is FYNNEI. The CDR3 length is 17 residues. The chain's CDR3 is CASSGDLALPGDYEQYF. The CDR3 DNA reads as TGTGCCAGCAGTGGGGACCTCGCTCTCCCAGGGGACTACGAGCAGTACTTC.

This CDR3 reads CASSAGLVYEQYF. The CDR3 DNA sequence: TGCGCCAGCAGCGCAGGATTAGTCTACGAGCAGTACTTC. The chain is built from TRBV10-1 and TRBJ2-7, with unresolved D. V was trimmed by 6 bases and J by 3 bases, leaving 12 bases between them. CDR3 length equals 13 residues. Germline loops: CDR1 WNHNN, CDR2 SYGVQD (reference sequence).

The chain carries TRBV2 and TRBJ2-3; 11 bases line up with TRBD2. Germline V gene lookup returns CDR1 SNHLY and CDR2 FYNNEI. The CDR3 is 16 residues long. V gave up 6 bases and J gave up 4 bases; unmatched junction bases: 9. This chain's CDR3 is CASRTSGSRTSDTQYF. The CDR3 nucleotides read TGTGCCAGCAGAACTAGCGGGAGTCGTACTTCAGATACGCAGTATTTT.

This rearrangement joins TRBV27 to TRBJ2-7; 8 bases match TRBD1. CDR1 is MNHEY, CDR2 SMNVEV, per germline (reference sequence). The CDR3 is made up of 14 amino acids. The V gene end was trimmed by 5 bases and the J gene end by 7 bases; junction bases not matched to a gene: 10. The CDR3 here is CASSPTQGAREQYF. CDR3 nucleotide sequence: TGTGCCAGCAGTCCGACTCAGGGGGCGCGAGAGCAGTACTTC.

The genes are TRBV5-6 and TRBJ2-7, with D unclear. Germline V gene sequence: CDR1 SGHDT, CDR2 YYEEEE. This CDR3 region has 14 residues. Trimming cost V 0 bases and J 2 bases, with 9 bases left between them. CDR3 region: CASSLVGVPYEQYF. CDR3 nucleotide sequence: TGTGCCAGCAGCTTGGTTGGAGTTCCCTACGAGCAGTACTTC.

The gene calls are TRBV27 and TRBJ1-4; D call uncertain. With 4 bases removed from V and 0 bases from J, the gap between germline ends came to 6 bases. The length of the CDR3 is 14 residues. Per germline, CDR1 MNHEY and CDR2 SMNVEV (reference sequence). In DNA, the CDR3 is TGTGCCAGCAGTTCACATGCAACTAATGAAAAACTGTTTTTT. This translates into CASSSHATNEKLFF.

This clone appeared a few times. This chain joins TRBV30 and TRBJ2-7; 7 bases fit TRBD2. This CDR3 has 13 amino acids. V shed 3 bases, J shed 6 bases, and the junction held 8 bases outside the gene matches. Germline V gives CDR1 GTSNPN, CDR2 SVGIG (reference sequence). CDR3 sequence reads: CAWRDGGFGEQYF. The CDR3, as DNA: TGTGCCTGGAGGGACGGGGGGTTCGGCGAGCAGTACTTC.